This T cell receptor beta chain was identified in a study of shared clonotypes between healthy human individuals. The method was immunoSEQ multiplex PCR; TCRdb's version includes in-frame clones alone and lacks a portion of them. The sample carries a few million clones, just under 95% recorded once. Terminally differentiated effector memory CD45RA+ cells were excluded by CCR7 positive selection of CD45RO-negative cells. The source of this sequence is a young man in good health. Some clones in this sample may be carry-over from other donors' samples. Sequencing was performed on naive CD8+ T cells from PBMCs.

CDR3 DNA sequence: TGTGCCAGCAGCCCCCACGAGACCACGGGTTTCTTCTACGAGCAGTACTTC. Translation gives CASSPHETTGFFYEQYF. The chain carries TRBV11-1 and TRBJ2-7; D gene uncertain. The germline V gene has CDR1 SGHAT and CDR2 FQDESV (reference sequence). This CDR3 spans 17 amino acids. Trimming pared 5 bases from V and 3 bases from J, leaving 23 bases between.